Listed below are T cell receptor beta chains from one sample, sequenced in a study of cytomegalovirus exposure and HLA in healthy donors. The method was immunoSEQ multiplex PCR; TCRdb's version includes in-frame clones alone and lacks a portion of them. The data hold 100,000 to 150,000 clones, with 70% to 90% observed a single time. What was sequenced was PBMCs. These receptors all come from a boy between 10 and 17 years old in good health and CMV-seronegative. The CDR3 runs from the conserved cysteine through the conserved F or W. D genes are given only for firm matches. Some rows mark clone size as missing; the rest say once, few, many or name a class of expanded clone.

v_call	clone_size	j_call	d_call	cdr3_aa	cdr3_nt
TRBV2	NA	TRBJ1-2	NA	CASSEGQGYGYTF	TGTGCCAGCAGCGAAGGGCAGGGATATGGCTACACCTTC
TRBV5-6	few	TRBJ1-1	NA	CASSLPLGQYTEAFF	TGTGCCAGCAGCCTCCCTTTGGGGCAGTACACTGAAGCTTTCTTT
TRBV21-1	NA	TRBJ2-5	NA	CASSGGQKNQETQYF	TGTGCCAGCAGCGGGGGACAGAAAAACCAAGAGACCCAGTACTTC
TRBV12-5	NA	TRBJ1-2	NA	CASGLHSNYGYTF	TGTGCTAGTGGTTTGCACAGCAACTATGGCTACACCTTC
TRBV15	NA	TRBJ2-1	TRBD2	CATSRPPGLAGEQFF	TGTGCCACCAGCAGACCCCCGGGACTAGCGGGAGAGCAGTTCTTC
TRBV4-1	NA	TRBJ1-2	NA	CASSPDWDGYTF	TGCGCCAGCAGCCCCGACTGGGATGGCTACACCTTC
TRBV30	NA	TRBJ1-1	NA	CAWSGRNMNTEAFF	TGTGCCTGGAGTGGTAGAAATATGAACACTGAAGCTTTCTTT
TRBV7-9	once	TRBJ1-1	NA	CASSFDLGVNTEAFF	TGTGCCAGCAGCTTCGATCTCGGAGTGAACACTGAAGCTTTCTTT
TRBV5-6	NA	TRBJ2-5	NA	CASSLRGGQIWFAQYF	TGTGCCAGCAGCTTGAGAGGAGGGCAGATCTGGTTTGCCCAGTACTTC
TRBV5-1	NA	TRBJ1-1	NA	CASSAQGTVGETEAFF	TGCGCCAGCAGCGCCCAGGGTACAGTAGGCGAGACTGAAGCTTTCTTT
TRBV10-2	NA	TRBJ1-4	NA	CASLRGGDEKLFF	TGCGCCAGTCTAAGGGGAGGCGATGAAAAACTGTTTTTT
TRBV2	NA	TRBJ2-2	NA	CASSANSQGTGELFF	TGTGCCAGCAGCGCCAACTCCCAGGGCACCGGGGAGCTGTTTTTT
TRBV2	NA	TRBJ2-2	TRBD2	CASSEAGLGGVGELFF	TGTGCCAGCAGTGAAGCAGGACTAGGAGGGGTCGGGGAGCTGTTTTTT
TRBV5-6	NA	TRBJ2-1	NA	CASSHSNEQFF	TGTGCCAGCAGCCACAGCAATGAGCAGTTCTTC
TRBV7-2	NA	TRBJ2-3	NA	CASSLAAGLTDTQYF	TGTGCCAGCAGCTTAGCCGCAGGACTCACAGATACGCAGTATTTT
TRBV6-4	NA	TRBJ2-1	NA	CASSPGVSANEQFF	TGTGCCAGCAGCCCGGGGGTGTCTGCGAATGAGCAGTTCTTC
TRBV7-9	once	TRBJ2-7	NA	CASSFGRGQYF	TGTGCCAGCAGCTTCGGCAGGGGGCAGTACTTC
TRBV5-6	once	TRBJ1-1	NA	CASSSGGEVTEAFF	TGTGCCAGCAGCTCGGGCGGGGAGGTTACTGAAGCTTTCTTT
TRBV5-1	NA	TRBJ1-1	NA	CASSSVIRERLNTEAFF	TGCGCCAGCAGCAGCGTGATTCGTGAGAGACTGAACACTGAAGCTTTCTTT
TRBV29-1	NA	TRBJ1-1	NA	CSVEVRGPLNTEAFF	TGCAGCGTTGAGGTCAGGGGACCTCTGAACACTGAAGCTTTCTTT
TRBV5-4	NA	TRBJ2-1	TRBD1	CASSSRDRGNEQFF	TGTGCCAGCAGCTCGCGGGACAGGGGTAATGAGCAGTTCTTC
TRBV7-2	NA	TRBJ1-6	NA	CASSLKANSYNSPLHF	TGTGCCAGCAGCCTGAAAGCCAACTCCTATAATTCACCCCTCCACTTT
TRBV5-1	NA	TRBJ2-1	TRBD1	CASSHDRDPYNEQFF	TGCGCCAGCAGCCACGACAGGGACCCCTACAATGAGCAGTTCTTC
TRBV30	once	TRBJ2-1	TRBD2	CALLAGGTQNEQFF	TGTGCCCTCCTAGCGGGAGGGACGCAAAATGAGCAGTTCTTC
TRBV15	NA	TRBJ1-5	NA	CATSRTGYSNQPQHF	TGTGCCACCAGCAGGACAGGTTATAGCAATCAGCCCCAGCATTTT
TRBV27	once	TRBJ2-7	NA	CASSLGPRLSEQYF	TGTGCCAGCAGTTTGGGCCCAAGGCTCTCCGAGCAGTACTTC